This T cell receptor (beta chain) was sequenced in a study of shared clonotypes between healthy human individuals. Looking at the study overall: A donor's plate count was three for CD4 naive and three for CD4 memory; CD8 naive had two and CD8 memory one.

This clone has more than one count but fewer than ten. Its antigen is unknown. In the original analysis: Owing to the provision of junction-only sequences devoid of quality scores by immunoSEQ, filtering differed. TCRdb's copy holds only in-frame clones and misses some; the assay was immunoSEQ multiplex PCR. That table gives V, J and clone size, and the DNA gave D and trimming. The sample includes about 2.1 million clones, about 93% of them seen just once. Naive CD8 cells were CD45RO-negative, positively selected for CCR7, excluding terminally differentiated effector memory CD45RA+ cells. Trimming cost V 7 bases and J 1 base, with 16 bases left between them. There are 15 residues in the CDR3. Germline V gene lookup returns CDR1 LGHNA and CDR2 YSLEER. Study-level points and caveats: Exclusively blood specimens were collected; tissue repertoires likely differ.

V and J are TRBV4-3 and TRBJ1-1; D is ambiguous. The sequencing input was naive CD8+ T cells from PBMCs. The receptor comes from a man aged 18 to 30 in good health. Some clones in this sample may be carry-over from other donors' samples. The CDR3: CASTKVLGPNTEAFF. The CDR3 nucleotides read TGCGCCAGCACAAAGGTCCTGGGTCCGAACACTGAAGCTTTCTTT.